Below are 17 T cell receptor beta chains sequenced from a single sample in a study of T cell changes during pregnancy in multiple sclerosis. Data came from immunoSEQ multiplex PCR; TCRdb stores just in-frame clones and leaves some out. Here the sample spans about 40,000 clones, 94% being singletons. The sample was peripheral blood, taken in the third trimester of pregnancy. Every receptor here comes from a female donor with multiple sclerosis, enrolled in a pregnancy study.

There are a few counts of this clone. The chain recombines TRBV4-3 with TRBJ2-3; D gene uncertain. The CDR3 runs 14 residues. V was trimmed by 3 bases and J by 5 bases, leaving 12 bases between them. CDR1 and CDR2 from the germline V gene are LGHNA and YSLEER. CDR3 in amino acids: CASSHRARRDTQYF. For the CDR3, the DNA is TGCGCCAGCAGCCACCGAGCCCGGAGAGATACGCAGTATTTT.

This clone was counted once. V gene TRBV28 combines with J gene TRBJ2-3; tentative D call: TRBD1 (6 bases). The germline gives CDR1 MDHEN, CDR2 SYDVKM. CDR3 size: 16 residues. Trimming removed 3 bases at V and 0 bases at J, with 13 bases between. CDR3 sequence reads: CASSFFGTLSTDTQYF. The DNA of the CDR3 is TGTGCCAGCAGTTTCTTCGGGACACTTAGCACAGATACGCAGTATTTT.

The J gene is TRBJ2-5, the V gene TRBV11-2; D is undetermined. This CDR3 comprises 14 residues. V was cut by 5 bases and J by 1 base, with 11 bases left in between. Germline assignment: CDR1 SGHAT and CDR2 FQNNGV. The CDR3 DNA follows: TGTGCCAGCAGCATTCATAGCCCCCAAGAGACCCAGTACTTC. This translates into CASSIHSPQETQYF.

CDR3: CAISDSLRPQHF. The DNA for the CDR3 is TGTGCCATCAGTGATAGTCTGAGGCCCCAGCATTTT. V gene TRBV10-3 combines with J gene TRBJ1-5; no firm D call. The CDR3 covers 12 residues. Trimming removed 3 bases from V and 9 bases from J, with 9 bases in between. Germline V gene data show CDR1 as ENHRY and CDR2 as SYGVKD.

The V and J genes are TRBV30 and TRBJ1-5; possibly TRBD1 for D (6 bases). The CDR3 has 13 residues. Germline V gene lookup returns CDR1 GTSNPN and CDR2 SVGIG (reference sequence). Trimming removed 1 base from V and 4 bases from J, with 8 bases in between. The CDR3 reads CAWSEDRNQPQHF. In DNA form, the CDR3 reads TGTGCCTGGAGTGAGGACAGAAATCAGCCCCAGCATTTT.

The CDR3 coding sequence is TGTGCCAGCAGCGTAGAGCTTCGGGCTAGCGGATACAATGAGCAGTTCTTC. Amino acid sequence: CASSVELRASGYNEQFF. The chain uses TRBV9 and TRBJ2-1, with 7 nucleotides matching TRBD2. This CDR3 comprises 17 residues. Germline V gene lookup returns CDR1 SGDLS and CDR2 YYNGEE. The junction had 10 bases not matched to a gene; V was cut back by 0 bases and J by 4 bases. Combining the CDR3 with reference TRBV9 and TRBJ2-1 gives the whole variable domain DSGVTQTPKHLITATGQRVTLRCSPRSGDLSVYWYQQSLDQGLQFLIQYYNGEERAKGNILERFSAQQFPDLHSELNLSSLELGDSALYFCASSVELRASGYNEQFFGPGTRLTVL.

This chain uses TRBV9 with TRBJ2-1, with 13 bases fitting TRBD2. CDR1 SGDLS and CDR2 YYNGEE come from the germline V gene. The V segment lost 1 base and the J segment 6 bases; nucleotides outside the gene matches: 4. This CDR3 is built from 16 residues. The CDR3 coding sequence is TGTGCCAGCAGCGTAACGGGACTAGCGGGGACCAATGAGCAGTTCTTC. This sequence encodes CASSVTGLAGTNEQFF.

The rearrangement uses TRBV29-1 and TRBJ2-2; D perhaps matches TRBD1 (5 bases). Germline loops: CDR1 SQVTM, CDR2 ANQGSEA. This CDR3 is 14 amino acids long. Trimming pared 7 bases from V and 1 base from J, leaving 13 bases between. CDR3: CSAKVQENTGELFF. Written as DNA, the CDR3 is TGCAGCGCGAAGGTACAGGAGAACACCGGGGAGCTGTTTTTT.

The rearrangement joins TRBV18 to TRBJ2-5; 7 nucleotides align to TRBD1. Germline V gene lookup returns CDR1 KGHSH and CDR2 LQKENI. The CDR3 is 15 amino acids. With V trimmed by 3 bases and J by 4 bases, 8 bases remained unmatched. CDR3 residues: CASSPRQGELETQYF. The CDR3 nucleotides are TGTGCCAGCTCACCTAGACAGGGTGAATTAGAGACCCAGTACTTC.

The CDR3 region is CASSLKGPGVNSPLHF. The CDR3, as DNA: TGCGCCAGCAGCTTGAAAGGGCCAGGGGTTAATTCACCCCTCCACTTT. The V gene is TRBV5-1, the J gene TRBJ1-6; TRBD1 might be the D (6 bases). The V end was cut by 1 base, the J end by 6 bases, with 14 bases between. This CDR3 comprises 16 residues. The germline CDR1 and CDR2 sequences are SGHRS and YFSETQ.

This chain connects TRBV10-1 to TRBJ2-7; TRBD2 matches 9 bases. CDR3 length: 14 residues. Losses at the gene ends were 4 bases for V and 3 bases for J; bases not matched to a gene: 4. Germline CDR1 WNHNN, CDR2 SYGVQD (reference sequence). CDR3 region: CASSGKRGDYEQYF. The CDR3 DNA follows: TGCGCCAGCAGTGGAAAGCGGGGGGACTACGAGCAGTACTTC.

This clone was found once. The chain links TRBV28 to TRBJ2-1, with 8 positions matching TRBD1. The ends lost 5 bases at V and 2 bases at J; junction bases unmatched: 5. CDR1 and CDR2 (germline): MDHEN, SYDVKM. There are 15 residues in the CDR3. DNA for the CDR3: TGTGCCAGCAGTCGACAGGGGCCAACCTACAATGAGCAGTTCTTC. It codes for CASSRQGPTYNEQFF. Full variable domain (remainder filled in from reference TRBV28 and TRBJ2-1): DVKVTQSSRYLVKRTGEKVFLECVQDMDHENMFWYRQDPGLGLRLIYFSYDVKMKEKGDIPEGYSVSREKKERFSLILESASTNQTSMYLCASSRQGPTYNEQFFGPGTRLTVL.

V and J are TRBV10-3 and TRBJ1-5, with 9 bases identical to TRBD1. Trimming at V came to 4 bases and at J to 3 bases, leaving 7 bases not matched to a gene. CDR3 length: 16 amino acids. Per germline, CDR1 ENHRY and CDR2 SYGVKD. In DNA, the CDR3 is TGTGCCATCAGTGCCACCGGGACAGGGTTCAATCAGCCCCAGCATTTT. Protein: CAISATGTGFNQPQHF.

This chain joins TRBV4-1 and TRBJ2-7; no clear D gene. Germline V lookup: CDR1 MGHRA, CDR2 YSYEKL. The CDR3 is 14 amino acids. The ends were cut back, 5 bases at V and 5 bases at J, with 16 bases in the middle. The CDR3 DNA follows: TGCGCCAGCAGCTTTCTAGGCGTGGGTGACGAGCAGTACTTC. Its translation: CASSFLGVGDEQYF.

Comments on this clone: One end of the junction varies from germline; a read error may be responsible. The rearrangement uses TRBV11-2 and TRBJ1-2; no clear D. Germline V gene data show CDR1 as SGHAT and CDR2 as FQNNGV. The CDR3 spans 11 residues. The CDR3 reads CASSFGQLNAF. CDR3 nucleotides: TGTGCCAGCAGCTTTGGGCAGCTTAACGCCTTC.

This rearrangement joins TRBV29-1 to TRBJ2-5; D is perhaps TRBD1 (6 bases). This CDR3 comprises 16 residues. CDR1 is SQVTM and CDR2 is ANQGSEA in the germline V gene. Between the trimmed V and J ends, which lost 2 bases and 3 bases, there was a span of 19 bases. In DNA form, the CDR3 reads TGCAGCGTTGAATCCCCTGGCTTATACAGGGAAGAGACCCAGTACTTC. Translation: CSVESPGLYREETQYF.

This clone has just one count. The genes are TRBV7-2 and TRBJ1-1, with D tentatively TRBD1 (6 bases). V shed 5 bases and J shed 1 base, with 8 bases lying between them. Germline V CDR1 and CDR2: SGHTA, FQGNSA. The CDR3 contains 13 residues. CDR3 nucleotide sequence: TGTGCCAGCAGCCAGGACAGGAACACTGAAGCTTTCTTT. Its translation: CASSQDRNTEAFF.